This TCR beta chain was retrieved from a study of cytomegalovirus exposure and HLA in healthy donors. As for the study in general: Earlier sequencing of 150 million to 200 million T cells yielded around 100 million unique TCR beta sequences. Whole-study results and caveats: Most TCR sequences were seen very rarely across donors, but some public TCRs occurred in many. For TCR beta chains, V- and J-gene trimming was later linked to a missense DCLRE1C variant. A few chains linked to CMV were shown in vitro to be specific for CMV antigens.

13 Jbeta primers and 60 Vbeta primers were used for the PCR. Generated by immunoSEQ multiplex PCR, the TCRdb table keeps only in-frame clones and is missing some. Counted here are roughly 200,000 clones, 77% occurring once; the ten biggest clones make up roughly 3.5%. Germline values: CDR1 SGHAT, CDR2 FQNNGV. The V and J ends lost 1 base and 4 bases, in that order; junction bases with no gene match: 7. There are 15 residues in the CDR3. With regard to this clone: Its antigen is unknown.

The specimen sequenced was PBMCs. The chain uses TRBV11-2 and TRBJ2-7; 7 bases are a match to TRBD2. This TCR was sampled from a woman aged 55-75 years in good health and CMV-seropositive. CDR3 in DNA: TGTGCCAGCAGCTTAGCGGGGGGAGGGCCTTACGAGCAGTACTTC. Protein: CASSLAGGGPYEQYF.